This TCR beta chain is from a study of shared T cell receptors in the human thymus. CDR3 size: 15 residues. V was cut by 1 base and J by 2 bases, with 10 bases left in between. Germline-derived CDR1 and CDR2 are SGHTS and YDEGEE. Sequencing was performed with immunoSEQ multiplex PCR; in TCRdb, only in-frame clones are kept and a portion is missing. The table includes roughly 560,000 clones, 78% detected once. These records were also assigned to another study, of human thymus T cells.

This TCR was sampled from a boy in the first two years of life with a congenital heart defect. Sequenced input: thymocytes. The chain employs TRBV5-8 and TRBJ1-5, with TRBD1 as a possible D gene (5 bases). CDR3 region: CASSLSRRGNQPQHF. In DNA, the CDR3 is TGTGCCAGCAGCTTGTCGCGCAGGGGCAATCAGCCCCAGCATTTT.